Below, 32 T cell receptor beta chains from the same sample are listed, as sequenced in a study of spatial heterogeneity in lung cancer. Study-wide points: For expanded intratumoral alpha and beta TCRs, counts tracked tumor mutation counts.

No cognate antigen is known for these TCRs. From the 5' RACE reads, TCRdb called clonotypes with MiXCR, one entry per CDR3 protein. The sample has approximately 15,000 distinct CDR3 sequences; about 4.5% are singletons. Sample time point: sample taken at primary tumor resection. This specimen consisted of lung tumor tissue, obtained at surgery. The receptors shown here come from a female donor with early-stage non-small cell lung cancer.

This clonotype occurred many times. V and J are TRBV18 and TRBJ1-2, with D uncertain. V lost 2 bases and J lost 3, with 7 bases in between. The germline V gene encodes CDR1 KGHSH and CDR2 LQKENI. This CDR3 has 13 amino acids. Written as DNA, the CDR3 is TGTGCCAGCTCACCAAATAGTGACTATGGCTACACCTTC. Its protein product is CASSPNSDYGYTF.

This clonotype was seen at least ten times. The rearrangement links TRBV28 to TRBJ2-7; 10 bases align to TRBD2. The CDR3 consists of 15 residues. Germline assignment: CDR1 MDHEN and CDR2 SYDVKM. Germline trimming cut 4 bases from V and 6 bases from J; bases unmatched to any gene: 9. The DNA for the CDR3 is TGTGCCAGCAGTTCTCCCGGGACTAGCGTTGGCGAGCAGTACTTC. Residues: CASSSPGTSVGEQYF.

In its sample, this clonotype was seen many times. The J gene is TRBJ1-1, the V gene TRBV4-2; D is undetermined. Germline-derived CDR1 and CDR2 are LGHNA and YNFKEQ. The length of the CDR3 is 20 residues. V dropped 0 bases and J dropped 5 bases, with 28 bases sitting between them. CDR3 nucleotide sequence: TGTGCCAGCAGCCAAGATCTTGTGGGGAGCCTCGTCCCCATTGGGACTGAAGCTTTCTTT. It yields the protein CASSQDLVGSLVPIGTEAFF.

This clonotype has a count of ten or more. The genes are TRBV20-1 and TRBJ2-1; TRBD1 aligns across 7 bases. CDR1 and CDR2 (germline): DFQATT, SNEGSKA (reference sequence). The CDR3 runs to 15 residues. V gave up 5 bases and J gave up 3 bases; unmatched junction bases: 10. The CDR3 coding sequence is TGCAGTGCTCTTCCAGGGGACAGATTCTACAATGAGCAGTTCTTC. Amino acids: CSALPGDRFYNEQFF.

Comment on this clonotype: One end of the junction is discordant with germline, which a read error may explain. This sequence joins TRBV12-3 or TRBV12-4 and TRBJ2-1; possible D gene TRBD1, 6 bases. The CDR3 contains 17 residues. DNA of the CDR3: TGTGCCAGCAGCGCAGACCCGACAGGCTTTTCCTACATTGAGCAGTTCTTC. Amino acids: CASSADPTGFSYIEQFF.

This clonotype was counted at least ten times. V and J are TRBV14 and TRBJ1-6; D is uncertain. Trimming cost V 2 bases and J 9 bases, with 11 bases left between them. This CDR3 comprises 14 residues. From germline, CDR1 is SGHDN and CDR2 FVKESK. The CDR3 bases are TGTGCCAGCAGCCAATCGCTTGGGATTTCACCCCTCCACTTT. It codes for CASSQSLGISPLHF.

There are many counts of this clonotype. J is TRBJ1-4 and V is TRBV18; a weak D match, TRBD1 (6 bases). The CDR3 covers 16 residues. The germline V gene encodes CDR1 KGHSH and CDR2 LQKENI. The V gene lost 6 bases and the J gene lost 7 bases, with 21 bases spanning the gap. CDR3 amino acids: CASSLAGGSSVEKLFF. Here the CDR3 DNA reads TGTGCCAGCTCCCTGGCGGGGGGCTCCTCCGTTGAAAAACTGTTTTTT.

This clonotype has a count of ten or more. The chain employs TRBV7-2 and TRBJ2-1; 7 positions agree with TRBD1. The CDR3 contains 16 residues. J gave up 1 base and V 4 bases, and 7 bases lay outside the gene matches. Germline CDR1 is SGHTA and CDR2 is FQGNSA. The CDR3 DNA sequence: TGTGCCAGCAGCTACCAGACAGGGCTTTCCTACAATGAGCAGTTCTTC. This encodes CASSYQTGLSYNEQFF.

Within the sample, this clonotype is medium-sized. The chain carries TRBV6-1 and TRBJ2-1; D tentatively reads TRBD1 or TRBD2 (6 bases each). CDR1 is MNHNS, CDR2 SASEGT, per germline. CDR3 size: 15 residues. V lost 5 bases and J lost 0, with 11 bases in between. This CDR3 is CASSRGAFSYNEQFF. CDR3 in DNA: TGTGCCAGCAGTAGGGGGGCCTTCTCCTACAATGAGCAGTTCTTC.

This clonotype was found many times. The genes are TRBV6-5 and TRBJ1-6; TRBD1 is a possible D gene (6 bases). Germline CDR1 MNHEY, CDR2 SVGAGI. This CDR3 has 14 amino acids. V was clipped by 6 bases and J by 8 bases, with 14 bases between them. CDR3 bases: TGTGCCAGCAGAAGGAAACAGGGATATTCACCCCTCCACTTT. It encodes CASRRKQGYSPLHF.

This clonotype qualifies as medium-sized. Written as DNA, the CDR3 is TGTGCCAGCAGCCGGCTAGCCATGAACACTGAAGCTTTCTTT. This translates into CASSRLAMNTEAFF. This rearrangement joins TRBV7-2 to TRBJ1-1, with D uncertain. This CDR3 is built from 14 residues. Trimming removed 5 bases at V and 0 bases at J, with 10 bases between. Germline CDR1 SGHTA, CDR2 FQGNSA.

This clonotype was counted only a few times. The rearrangement links TRBV20-1 to TRBJ1-6, with D hard to call. The CDR3 covers 14 residues. Trimming pared 5 bases from V and 0 bases from J, leaving 8 bases between. The germline gives CDR1 DFQATT, CDR2 SNEGSKA (reference sequence). CDR3 residues: CSAFQSSYNSPLHF. The CDR3 DNA sequence: TGCAGTGCTTTTCAGAGCTCCTATAATTCACCCCTCCACTTT.

The chain has TRBV6-1 and TRBJ1-3; D gene uncertain. The length of the CDR3 is 14 residues. The V and J ends lost 5 bases and 0 bases respectively, with 8 bases between them. Looked up from germline, CDR1 is MNHNS and CDR2 is SASEGT. The CDR3 protein is CASSSRDSGNTIYF. In nucleotides, the CDR3 is TGTGCCAGCAGTTCACGGGACTCTGGAAACACCATATATTTT.

This clonotype was recorded at least ten times. The rearrangement links TRBV19 to TRBJ2-2; 9 bases are a match to TRBD2. CDR1 is LNHDA, CDR2 SQIVND, per germline (reference sequence). The CDR3 has 15 residues. The V gene end was trimmed by 6 bases and the J gene end by 7 bases; junction bases not matched to a gene: 9. The CDR3 DNA sequence: TGTGCCAGTAGCTATGGGGGACTAGCCGGCGGGGAGCTGTTTTTT. This sequence encodes CASSYGGLAGGELFF.

The V and J genes are TRBV5-1 and TRBJ2-2; 7 bases are shared with TRBD2. Trimming removed 4 bases from V and 5 bases from J; junction bases left unmatched: 5. The CDR3 length is 14 residues. Per germline, CDR1 SGHRS and CDR2 YFSETQ. The CDR3 is CASSRTSTTGELFF. The CDR3 bases are TGCGCCAGCAGCCGGACTAGTACAACCGGGGAGCTGTTTTTT.

Note on this clonotype: One base away lies a much larger clone, so this may be a sequencing read error. The V gene is TRBV20-1, the J gene TRBJ2-3; D perhaps matches TRBD2 (6 bases). V dropped 5 bases and J dropped 3 bases, with 15 bases sitting between them. Germline V lookup: CDR1 DFQATT, CDR2 SNEGSKA (reference sequence). The CDR3 extends over 14 amino acids. CDR3 protein: CSALRGIGTDTQYF. CDR3 bases: TGCAGTGCTTTACGGGGGATTGGGACAGATACGCAGTATTTT.

This clonotype appeared many times. The chain recombines TRBV20-1 with TRBJ2-3; 13 bases map to TRBD2. Germline V CDR1 and CDR2: DFQATT, SNEGSKA (reference sequence). This CDR3 is 17 amino acids long. Trimming took 3 bases from V and 1 from J; bases not matched to a gene: 7. CDR3 sequence: CSASPRGLAGGTDTQYF. The CDR3 nucleotides are TGCAGTGCTAGTCCCCGTGGACTAGCGGGGGGCACAGATACGCAGTATTTT.

The table lists this clonotype with many counts. This chain joins TRBV6-2 or TRBV6-3 and TRBJ1-2, with unresolved D. Trimming took off 7 bases at V and 3 bases at J, with 18 bases between the two ends. Looked up from germline, CDR1 is MNHEY and CDR2 is SVGEGT. The CDR3 runs to 15 residues. This chain's CDR3 is CASISPTRQYYGYTF. For the CDR3, the DNA is TGTGCCAGCATCTCCCCAACCCGGCAGTACTATGGCTACACCTTC.

This clonotype was observed at least ten times. The chain is built from TRBV20-1 and TRBJ2-1; tentative D call: TRBD2 (6 bases). This CDR3 spans 14 amino acids. V shed 6 bases and J shed 6 bases, with 18 bases lying between them. Germline CDR1 DFQATT, CDR2 SNEGSKA (reference sequence). The CDR3 here is CSAYTGTVLNEQFF. In DNA form, the CDR3 reads TGCAGTGCATATACCGGGACTGTTCTCAATGAGCAGTTCTTC.

Many counts were recorded for this clonotype. The chain links TRBV7-2 to TRBJ1-1, with 7 bases fitting TRBD1. This CDR3 comprises 14 residues. Looked up from germline, CDR1 is SGHTA and CDR2 is FQGNSA. Losses at the gene ends were 5 bases for V and 4 bases for J; bases not matched to a gene: 7. The DNA for the CDR3 is TGTGCCAGCAGCACCTACAGGGGCGCCACTGAAGCTTTCTTT. This translates into CASSTYRGATEAFF.

This clonotype was observed many times. CDR3 in DNA: TGCAGTGCTACAGATGCAGGGGAGGCTCAGCCCCAGCATTTT. It specifies CSATDAGEAQPQHF. The chain combines TRBV20-1 with TRBJ1-5, with D tentatively TRBD1 (6 bases). Trimming removed 4 bases from V and 6 bases from J, with 16 bases in between. The CDR3 covers 14 residues. Germline V gene data show CDR1 as DFQATT and CDR2 as SNEGSKA (reference sequence).

This clonotype was counted ten times or more. The chain joins TRBV20-1 to TRBJ1-4, with D maybe TRBD1 (6 bases). Trimming took 6 bases from V and 8 from J, leaving 16 bases between them. CDR1 DFQATT and CDR2 SNEGSKA come from the germline V gene (reference sequence). The CDR3 runs 13 residues. CDR3 sequence: CSARGGAAEKLFF. CDR3 nucleotide sequence: TGCAGTGCGAGGGGGGGGGCAGCGGAAAAACTGTTTTTT.

Only a few counts were recorded for this clonotype. The chain employs TRBV18 and TRBJ1-4; perhaps TRBD1 as D (5 bases). CDR3 length: 17 residues. V lost 3 bases and J 0 bases, leaving 14 bases between the germline ends. Germline loops: CDR1 KGHSH, CDR2 LQKENI. CDR3: CASSPRGLRATNEKLFF. CDR3 nucleotides: TGTGCCAGCTCACCGAGGGGACTCCGAGCAACTAATGAAAAACTGTTTTTT.

There are many counts of this clonotype. The chain carries TRBV29-1 and TRBJ1-2; 12 bases are shared with TRBD1. CDR3 length: 14 residues. V dropped 6 bases and J dropped 6; count of bases not matched to a gene: 8. In germline, CDR1 is SQVTM, CDR2 ANQGSEA. Here the CDR3 reads CSVLRWDRGHGYTF. CDR3 bases: TGCAGCGTCCTCAGGTGGGACAGGGGGCATGGCTACACCTTC.

This clonotype has at least ten counts. The chain is built from TRBV5-6 and TRBJ2-1; D is possibly TRBD2 (6 bases). The V and J ends lost 1 base and 5 bases respectively, with 7 bases between them. Germline loops: CDR1 SGHDT, CDR2 YYEEEE. The CDR3 spans 13 residues. The CDR3 nucleotides read TGTGCCAGCAGCTTGTGGGGGGACAATGAGCAGTTCTTC. Its protein product is CASSLWGDNEQFF.

This clonotype occurred many times. The rearrangement joins TRBV7-6 to TRBJ1-1; 9 nucleotides agree with TRBD1. This CDR3 contains 16 residues. V shed 2 bases and J 3 bases; nucleotides not matched to a gene: 7. Germline V gene data show CDR1 as SGHVS and CDR2 as FNYEAQ. The CDR3 spells CASSLLGQGFYTEAFF. As DNA, the CDR3 is TGTGCCAGCAGCTTATTGGGACAGGGCTTTTACACTGAAGCTTTCTTT.

This clonotype was picked up many times. This chain joins TRBV5-8 and TRBJ2-5; D gene unclear. This CDR3 is built from 11 residues. Trimming pared 3 bases from V and 3 bases from J, leaving 3 bases between. Germline values: CDR1 SGHTS, CDR2 YDEGEE. CDR3 protein: CASSYKETQYF. In nucleotides, the CDR3 is TGTGCCAGCAGCTACAAAGAGACCCAGTACTTC. The entire variable domain, with the rest obtained from reference TRBV5-8 and TRBJ2-5, is as follows: EAGVTQSPTHLIKTRGQQATLRCSPISGHTSVYWYQQALGLGLQFLLWYDEGEERNRGNFPPRFSGRQFPNYSSELNVNALELEDSALYLCASSYKETQYFGPGTRLLVL.

The sample holds many counts of this clonotype. This chain connects TRBV5-6 to TRBJ2-5; the match to TRBD1 covers 7 bases. The CDR3 sequence is 14 residues long. From germline, CDR1 is SGHDT and CDR2 YYEEEE. Germline trimming cut 2 bases from V and 2 bases from J; bases unmatched to any gene: 3. The CDR3 loop is CASSFGQAQETQYF. CDR3 sequence (DNA): TGTGCCAGCAGCTTCGGACAGGCACAAGAGACCCAGTACTTC.

In this sample, this clonotype turned up many times. J is TRBJ2-2 and V is TRBV2; the match to TRBD1 covers 8 bases. Germline V gives CDR1 SNHLY, CDR2 FYNNEI. V lost 4 bases and J lost 6; bases outside the gene matches: 7. The CDR3 extends over 15 amino acids. CDR3 residues: CASSGGQVSPGELFF. The CDR3, as DNA: TGTGCCAGCAGTGGGGGACAGGTTTCCCCCGGGGAGCTGTTTTTT.

This clonotype occurred many times. The CDR3 DNA reads as TGTGCCTCCCGCGGGGTCGAGGGTGATAGGGGGTATGGCTACACCTTC. Protein product: CASRGVEGDRGYGYTF. The rearrangement joins TRBV28 to TRBJ1-2, with D perhaps matching TRBD1 (6 bases). The length of the CDR3 is 16 residues. With 11 bases removed from V and 5 bases from J, the gap between germline ends came to 27 bases. Germline CDR1 and CDR2: MDHEN and SYDVKM.

This clonotype has at least ten counts. The J gene is TRBJ2-3, the V gene TRBV20-1; D is possibly TRBD1 or TRBD2 (5 bases each). This CDR3 comprises 14 residues. The V gene's germline CDR1 is DFQATT and CDR2 SNEGSKA (reference sequence). V gave up 3 bases and J gave up 4 bases, with 14 bases separating them. The CDR3 spells CSARVGEKADTQYF. The CDR3 coding sequence is TGCAGTGCTAGGGTAGGGGAGAAAGCAGATACGCAGTATTTT.

This clonotype occurred many times. V usage is TRBV4-3 and J usage is TRBJ2-5; unclear D gene. CDR3 size: 14 residues. From germline, CDR1 is LGHNA and CDR2 YSLEER. Between the trimmed V and J ends, which lost 2 bases and 0 bases, there was a span of 7 bases. The CDR3 is CASSQMMYQETQYF. The CDR3 DNA reads TGCGCCAGCAGCCAAATGATGTACCAAGAGACCCAGTACTTC.